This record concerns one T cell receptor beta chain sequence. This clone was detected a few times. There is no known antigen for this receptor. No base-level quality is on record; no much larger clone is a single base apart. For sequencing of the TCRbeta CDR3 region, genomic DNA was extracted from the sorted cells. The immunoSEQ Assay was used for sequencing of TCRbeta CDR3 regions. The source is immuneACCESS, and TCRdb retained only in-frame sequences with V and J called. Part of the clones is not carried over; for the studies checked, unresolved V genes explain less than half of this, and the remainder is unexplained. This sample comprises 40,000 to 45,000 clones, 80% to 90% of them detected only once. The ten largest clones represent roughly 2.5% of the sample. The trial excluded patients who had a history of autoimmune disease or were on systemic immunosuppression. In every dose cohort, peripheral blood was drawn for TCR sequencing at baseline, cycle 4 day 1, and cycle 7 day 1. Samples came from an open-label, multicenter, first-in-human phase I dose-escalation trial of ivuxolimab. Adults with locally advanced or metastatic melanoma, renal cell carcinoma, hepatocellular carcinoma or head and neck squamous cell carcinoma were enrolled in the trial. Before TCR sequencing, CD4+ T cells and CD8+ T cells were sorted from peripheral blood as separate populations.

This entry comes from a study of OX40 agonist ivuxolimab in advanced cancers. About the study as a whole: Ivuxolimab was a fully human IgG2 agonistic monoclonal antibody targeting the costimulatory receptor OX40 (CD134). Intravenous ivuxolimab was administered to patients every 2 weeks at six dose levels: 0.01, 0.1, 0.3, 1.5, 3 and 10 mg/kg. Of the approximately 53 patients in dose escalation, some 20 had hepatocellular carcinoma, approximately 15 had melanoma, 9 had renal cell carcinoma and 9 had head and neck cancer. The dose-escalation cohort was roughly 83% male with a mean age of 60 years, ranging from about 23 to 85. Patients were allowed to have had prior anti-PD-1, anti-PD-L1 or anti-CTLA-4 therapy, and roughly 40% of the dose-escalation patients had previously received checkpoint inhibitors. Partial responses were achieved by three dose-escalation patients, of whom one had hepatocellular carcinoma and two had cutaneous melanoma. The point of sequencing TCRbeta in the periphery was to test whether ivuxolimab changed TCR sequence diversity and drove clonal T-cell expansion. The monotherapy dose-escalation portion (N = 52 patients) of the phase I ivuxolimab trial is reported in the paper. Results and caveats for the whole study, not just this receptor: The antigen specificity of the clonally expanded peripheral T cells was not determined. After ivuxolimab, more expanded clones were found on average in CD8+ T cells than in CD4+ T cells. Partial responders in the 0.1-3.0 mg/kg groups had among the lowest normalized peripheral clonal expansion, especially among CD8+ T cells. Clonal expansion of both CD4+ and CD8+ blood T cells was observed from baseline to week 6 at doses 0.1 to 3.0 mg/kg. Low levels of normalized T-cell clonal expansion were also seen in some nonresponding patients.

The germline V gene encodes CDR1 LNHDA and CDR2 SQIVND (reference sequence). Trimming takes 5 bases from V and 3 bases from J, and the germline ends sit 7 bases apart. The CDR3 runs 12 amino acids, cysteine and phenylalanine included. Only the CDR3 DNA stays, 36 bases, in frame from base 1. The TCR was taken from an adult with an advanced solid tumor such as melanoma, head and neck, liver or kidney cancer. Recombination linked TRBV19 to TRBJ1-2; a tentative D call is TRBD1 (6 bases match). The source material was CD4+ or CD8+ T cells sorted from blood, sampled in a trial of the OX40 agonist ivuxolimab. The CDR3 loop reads CASSYRDYGYTF. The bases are TGTGCCAGTAGTTACAGGGACTATGGCTACACCTTC.